The 32 T cell receptor beta chains listed next were all sequenced from one sample in a study of Graves' ophthalmopathy and Graves' hyperthyroidism. TCR beta CDR3 regions were amplified from RNA transcripts. HTBI-primed first-round RT-PCR preceded second-round multiplex PCR. TCRdb used MiXCR to reprocess the multiplex PCR reads, holding one entry per CDR3 protein. The sample lists some 370,000 distinct CDR3 sequences, 17% occurring once. Sequencing was performed on peripheral blood. These receptors came from an adult woman with stable Graves' hyperthyroidism.

This clonotype was detected many times. The chain carries TRBV19 and TRBJ1-2; D is uncertain. The CDR3 has 11 amino acids. V dropped 7 bases and J dropped 4 bases, with 7 bases sitting between them. Looked up from germline, CDR1 is LNHDA and CDR2 is SQIVND (reference sequence). Here the CDR3 reads CASTHGYGYTF. In DNA, the CDR3 is TGTGCCAGTACCCACGGCTATGGCTACACCTTC. Complete variable domain (other parts from reference TRBV19 and TRBJ1-2): DGGITQSPKYLFRKEGQNVTLSCEQNLNHDAMYWYRQDPGQGLRLIYYSQIVNDFQKGDIAEGYSVSREKKESFPLTVTSAQKNPTAFYLCASTHGYGYTFGSGTRLTVV.

This clonotype was observed many times. The chain employs TRBV18 and TRBJ2-7, with D hard to call. CDR1 KGHSH and CDR2 LQKENI come from the germline V gene. Deletions cut 2 bases from V and 3 bases from J, with 20 bases between. The CDR3 has 17 residues. In DNA form, the CDR3 reads TGTGCCAGCTCACCATCAGCCTCGACCACGGCCGGCTACGAGCAGTACTTC. It is translated as CASSPSASTTAGYEQYF.

This rearrangement joins TRBV12-3 or TRBV12-4 to TRBJ1-1, with D perhaps TRBD1 (6 bases). This CDR3 has 12 amino acids. Trimming removed 4 bases from V and 11 bases from J, with 14 bases in between. This CDR3 reads CASSSRGARAFF. The CDR3 coding sequence is TGTGCCAGCAGTTCACGGGGGGCGCGGGCTTTCTTT.

This clonotype was observed at least ten times. The chain has TRBV6-4 and TRBJ2-7; 12 positions agree with TRBD2. The trim removed 6 bases at V and 1 base at J, leaving 13 bases unmatched. This CDR3 is built from 18 residues. Looked up from germline, CDR1 is MRHNA and CDR2 is SNTAGT. The CDR3: CASSLLIPTSGSSYEQYF. The CDR3 coding sequence is TGTGCCAGCAGCCTATTGATTCCGACTAGCGGGAGTTCCTACGAGCAGTACTTC.

There are many counts of this clonotype. The chain carries TRBV7-2 and TRBJ2-2; no definite D call. The germline gives CDR1 SGHTA, CDR2 FQGNSA. The CDR3 is made up of 16 amino acids. The V end lost 1 base, the J end lost 0 bases, and 9 bases lay between the germline ends. This CDR3 reads CASSLGPGANTGELFF. The CDR3 nucleotides read TGTGCCAGCAGCTTAGGACCAGGAGCGAACACCGGGGAGCTGTTTTTT.

This clonotype was counted many times. The chain recombines TRBV12-3 or TRBV12-4 with TRBJ2-2, with D maybe TRBD2 (5 bases). Between the trimmed V and J ends, which lost 0 bases and 5 bases, there was a span of 10 bases. This CDR3 is built from 15 residues. The CDR3 coding sequence is TGTGCCAGCAGTTTAGCGCAGCTAGCAACCGGGGAGCTGTTTTTT. Protein: CASSLAQLATGELFF.

This clonotype showed up many times. The chain is built from TRBV12-3 or TRBV12-4 and TRBJ2-7, with D unresolved. Deletions cut 4 bases from V and 3 bases from J, with 7 bases between. CDR3 length: 12 residues. This chain's CDR3 is CASSSDHYEQYF. The CDR3 coding sequence is TGTGCCAGCAGTTCAGACCACTACGAGCAGTACTTC.

The CDR3 DNA sequence: TGTGCCAGCCAGACAGACTCCTACGAGCAGTACTTC. This encodes CASQTDSYEQYF. J is TRBJ2-7 and V is TRBV2, with a possible D match to TRBD1 (5 bases). CDR3 size: 12 residues. Germline CDR1 and CDR2: SNHLY and FYNNEI. V was pared by 8 bases and J by 0 bases, with 8 bases between.

As to this clonotype: The missing conserved phenylalanine or tryptophan at the end of this CDR3 makes a read error likely. The chain joins TRBV12-3 or TRBV12-4 to TRBJ1-2; D uncertain. This CDR3 comprises 12 residues. This CDR3 is CASSSSNYGYTY. DNA of the CDR3: TGTGCCAGTAGTTCCTCTAACTATGGCTACACCTAC.

This clonotype was counted ten times or more. The chain uses TRBV14 and TRBJ1-1; the D is unclear. The CDR3 totals 15 residues. CDR1 and CDR2 (germline): SGHDN, FVKESK. Trimming pared 1 base from V and 5 bases from J, leaving 14 bases between. The CDR3: CASSQVVGQKTEAFF. Here the CDR3 DNA reads TGTGCCAGCAGCCAAGTGGTCGGGCAGAAAACTGAAGCTTTCTTT. Using reference TRBV14 and TRBJ1-1 for the parts outside the CDR3, the full variable domain is EAGVTQFPSHSVIEKGQTVTLRCDPISGHDNLYWYRRVMGKEIKFLLHFVKESKQDESGMPNNRFLAERTGGTYSTLKVQPAELEDSGVYFCASSQVVGQKTEAFFGQGTRLTVV.

V gene TRBV12-3 or TRBV12-4 combines with J gene TRBJ2-1; maybe TRBD1 (5 bases). The CDR3 totals 14 residues. The V end lost 6 bases, the J end lost 0 bases, and 9 bases lay between the germline ends. The CDR3 here is CASRRTTSYNEQFF. The CDR3 nucleotides are TGTGCCAGCAGGCGGACAACCTCCTACAATGAGCAGTTCTTC.

This clonotype was found many times. Here the CDR3 omits its conserved ending phenylalanine or tryptophan, so a read error is the likely source. It is unclear where the CDR3 begins or ends on the DNA, so no DNA is shown, and the CDR3 is as TCRdb lists it. The chain carries TRBV20-1 and TRBJ2-7; TRBD2 was called by the table and not checked on the DNA. Germline loops: CDR1 DFQATT, CDR2 SNEGSKA (reference sequence). The length of the CDR3 is 13 amino acids, counting both ends. The CDR3 protein is CSARVTSGSVRRS.

Ten or more counts support this clonotype. V gene TRBV15 combines with J gene TRBJ1-5; D gene ambiguous. The V end lost 5 bases, the J end lost 4 bases, and 6 bases lay between the germline ends. CDR1 LNHNV and CDR2 YYDKDF come from the germline V gene (reference sequence). This CDR3 contains 12 residues. CDR3 nucleotides: TGTGCCACCAGCGGCAATAATCAGCCCCAGCATTTT. Protein product: CATSGNNQPQHF.

This clonotype appeared many times. The chain employs TRBV29-1 and TRBJ2-5; D unclear. CDR1 and CDR2 (germline): SQVTM, ANQGSEA. The CDR3 consists of 14 residues. Deletions cut 0 bases from V and 7 bases from J, with 15 bases between. The CDR3, as DNA: TGCAGCGTTGAAGAAGACATCAGCCCGGGGACCCAGTACTTC. This gives the protein CSVEEDISPGTQYF.

This clonotype was recorded many times. This chain links TRBV28 with TRBJ1-3; D unresolved. Trimming removed 5 bases from V and 8 bases from J, with 10 bases in between. Germline-derived CDR1 and CDR2 are MDHEN and SYDVKM. The CDR3 extends over 12 amino acids. The CDR3 DNA reads TGTGCCAGCAGTACGACTGAATACACCATATATTTT. Protein product: CASSTTEYTIYF.

The table lists this clonotype with many counts. The gene calls are TRBV27 and TRBJ1-6, with 8 positions matching TRBD1. CDR3 length equals 14 residues. The germline V gene has CDR1 MNHEY and CDR2 SMNVEV (reference sequence). The junction had 5 bases not matched to a gene; V was cut back by 4 bases and J by 9 bases. CDR3 in DNA: TGTGCCAGCAGTTCCCAGGGGGCTGCTTCACCCCTCCACTTT. Its protein product is CASSSQGAASPLHF.

This clonotype was observed a handful of times. The chain carries TRBV5-1 and TRBJ2-6; no reliable D call. V was cut by 3 bases and J by 0 bases, with 7 bases left in between. The CDR3 loop spans 15 amino acids. The germline V gene has CDR1 SGHRS and CDR2 YFSETQ. The CDR3 nucleotides read TGCGCCAGCAGCTCCCCGGACTCTGGGGCCAACGTCCTGACTTTC. Protein sequence: CASSSPDSGANVLTF.

This clonotype was recorded many times. Without the conserved terminal phenylalanine or tryptophan, this CDR3 likely stems from a read error. The chain carries TRBV7-9 and TRBJ2-5; 8 nucleotides line up with TRBD2. CDR3 length: 15 amino acids. V shed 3 bases and J 3 bases; nucleotides not matched to a gene: 6. Germline V gene sequence: CDR1 SEHNR, CDR2 FQNEAQ (reference sequence). The CDR3 loop is CASSFPAGGEETQYL. The CDR3 nucleotides read TGTGCCAGCAGCTTTCCGGCGGGGGGCGAAGAGACCCAGTACCTC.

This clonotype was counted many times. The chain couples TRBV30 to TRBJ1-2; 7 bases fit TRBD1. This CDR3 comprises 17 residues. V shed 2 bases, J shed 1 base, and the junction held 13 bases outside the gene matches. In germline, CDR1 is GTSNPN, CDR2 SVGIG (reference sequence). The CDR3: CAWSPGRGTEFNYGYTF. In DNA form, the CDR3 reads TGTGCCTGGAGTCCGGGTCGTGGGACAGAATTTAACTATGGCTACACCTTC.

This clonotype was counted ten times or more. The CDR3 sequence: CSVYGGNTEAFF. In DNA, the CDR3 is TGCAGCGTTTACGGGGGGAACACTGAAGCTTTCTTT. The chain is built from TRBV29-1 and TRBJ1-1, with D possibly TRBD1 on 5 matching bases. Trimming took 5 bases from V and 1 from J, leaving 8 bases between them. Germline CDR1 and CDR2: SQVTM and ANQGSEA. This CDR3 has 12 amino acids.

This clonotype was detected ten times or more. This chain joins TRBV7-6 and TRBJ2-2; D possibly corresponds to TRBD2 (5 bases). Trimming took off 1 base at V and 0 bases at J, with 9 bases between the two ends. The CDR3 totals 16 residues. Germline loops: CDR1 SGHVS, CDR2 FNYEAQ. The CDR3, as DNA: TGTGCCAGCAGCTTAGAGGAGGCCGCGAACACCGGGGAGCTGTTTTTT. Translation gives CASSLEEAANTGELFF.

This clonotype was seen ten or more times. The chain carries TRBV3-1 and TRBJ1-1; D unresolved. The CDR3 has 15 residues. V was clipped by 0 bases and J by 3 bases, with 11 bases between them. Looked up from germline, CDR1 is LGHDT and CDR2 is YNNKEL (reference sequence). CDR3 nucleotides: TGTGCCAGCAGCCAAGATAGCCAGATCGACACTGAAGCTTTCTTT. Translation: CASSQDSQIDTEAFF.

In this sample, this clonotype turned up many times. V and J are TRBV5-1 and TRBJ2-7; tentative D call: TRBD2 (5 bases). The CDR3 has 13 residues. In germline, CDR1 is SGHRS, CDR2 YFSETQ. Trimming cost V 7 bases and J 3 bases, with 14 bases left between them. Here the CDR3 reads CASSSGTLYEQYF. The CDR3 bases are TGCGCCAGCTCGTCGGGAACCCTCTACGAGCAGTACTTC.

This clonotype was recorded at least ten times. The chain carries TRBV12-3 or TRBV12-4 and TRBJ1-6, with a weak D call TRBD1 (5 bases). Between the trimmed V and J ends, which lost 1 base and 3 bases, there was a span of 7 bases. There are 15 residues in the CDR3. The CDR3 nucleotides are TGTGCCAGCAGTTTAGGACAGATCTATAATTCACCCCTCCACTTT. It codes for CASSLGQIYNSPLHF.

This clonotype has more than one count but fewer than ten. The chain has TRBV30 and TRBJ2-7; a possible D gene is TRBD2 (5 bases). In germline, CDR1 is GTSNPN, CDR2 SVGIG (reference sequence). This CDR3 contains 13 residues. V lost 5 bases and J 2 bases, leaving 13 bases between the germline ends. The CDR3, as DNA: TGTGCCTGGCGCCCCGGGGTTACCTACGAGCAGTACTTC. Its protein is CAWRPGVTYEQYF.

This clonotype was observed a few times. The CDR3 sequence is CASSPINHTGDDNQPQHF. CDR3 in DNA: TGCGCCAGCAGCCCGATTAACCATACAGGGGACGACAATCAGCCCCAGCATTTT. This chain links TRBV5-1 with TRBJ1-5; 7 nucleotides agree with TRBD1. Germline-derived CDR1 and CDR2 are SGHRS and YFSETQ. Trimming at V came to 4 bases and at J to 3 bases, leaving 16 bases not matched to a gene. This CDR3 region has 18 residues. Full variable domain (missing parts from reference TRBV5-1 and TRBJ1-5): KAGVTQTPRYLIKTRGQQVTLSCSPISGHRSVSWYQQTPGQGLQFLFEYFSETQRNKGNFPGRFSGRQFSNSRSEMNVSTLELGDSALYLCASSPINHTGDDNQPQHFGDGTRLSIL.

This clonotype was recorded many times. The chain links TRBV28 to TRBJ1-1; D is ambiguous. Trimming cost V 2 bases and J 0 bases, with 16 bases left between them. The CDR3 spans 17 residues. CDR1 and CDR2 (germline): MDHEN, SYDVKM. The CDR3 DNA sequence: TGTGCCAGCAGTTTAAGAGGTTGGCCCCGAATGAACACTGAAGCTTTCTTT. This translates into CASSLRGWPRMNTEAFF.

The chain links TRBV9 to TRBJ1-2, with a tentative D call TRBD1 (5 bases). Between the trimmed V and J ends, which lost 2 bases and 3 bases, there was a span of 11 bases. Germline loops: CDR1 SGDLS, CDR2 YYNGEE. The CDR3 totals 14 residues. DNA for the CDR3: TGTGCCAGCAGCGTCTCTGGGACCTACTATGGCTACACCTTC. This sequence encodes CASSVSGTYYGYTF.

This clonotype was recorded at least ten times. The chain joins TRBV29-1 to TRBJ2-6; tentatively, D is TRBD1 or TRBD2 (5 bases each). This CDR3 is 15 amino acids long. V was shortened by 0 bases and J by 0 bases, with 6 bases between the two germline ends. Germline V lookup: CDR1 SQVTM, CDR2 ANQGSEA. The CDR3: CSVEEGVSGANVLTF. The CDR3 bases are TGCAGCGTTGAAGAGGGGGTCTCTGGGGCCAACGTCCTGACTTTC.

The chain has TRBV6-1 and TRBJ2-5, with no clear D. Trimming took 6 bases from V and 5 from J, leaving 19 bases between them. Germline CDR1 and CDR2: MNHNS and SASEGT. The CDR3 is 15 amino acids. The CDR3 bases are TGTGCCAGCAGCTTCCTTAAAAGCGTTGTGGAGACCCAGTACTTC. It specifies CASSFLKSVVETQYF.

This chain links TRBV4-1 with TRBJ2-2; tentative D call: TRBD1 (6 bases). Trimming took 1 base from V and 4 from J, leaving 13 bases between them. The germline V gene encodes CDR1 MGHRA and CDR2 YSYEKL. The CDR3 contains 16 residues. The CDR3 reads CASSQGVRGSTGELFF. The CDR3 DNA follows: TGCGCCAGCAGCCAAGGGGTCAGGGGCAGCACCGGGGAGCTGTTTTTT.

This clonotype has a count of ten or more. The V call is TRBV10-2, the J call TRBJ1-5; no reliable D call. Germline V gene lookup returns CDR1 WSHSY and CDR2 SAAADI. The CDR3 is 17 amino acids. V was shortened by 0 bases and J by 5 bases, with 17 bases between the two germline ends. In DNA form, the CDR3 reads TGCGCCAGCAGTGAGTCGATTAGAACGAGTCGGGATCAGCCCCAGCATTTT. It is translated as CASSESIRTSRDQPQHF.